This note documents a single T cell receptor (beta chain) sequence. Its antigen is unknown. These data are taken from a study of cytomegalovirus exposure and HLA in healthy donors. Findings and limits, study-wide: As was reported, the HLA-A and HLA-B alleles of most subjects were accurately predicted from TCR beta sequences. Later examination showed HLA-associated TCR beta chains had greater clonal expansion than equally common others. Donors belonging to an Asian-associated ancestry cluster reportedly showed fewer N-insertions in productive TCRs than the roughly 680-donor mean, according to what a later analysis found.

Use of 60 Vbeta and 13 Jbeta primers characterized the PCR. Method: immunoSEQ multiplex PCR; TCRdb's copy keeps in-frame clones and lacks some. The sample lists 55,000 to 70,000 clones; roughly two thirds were seen once. Sequenced material: PBMCs. The receptor's source is a man aged 40-49 years in good health and CMV-seropositive.

The CDR3 spells CASSESGTNKQETQYF. As DNA, the CDR3 is TGTGCCAGCAGTGAATCCGGGACAAACAAGCAAGAGACCCAGTACTTC. V is TRBV28 and J is TRBJ2-5; D possibly corresponds to TRBD1 (6 bases). The CDR3 totals 16 residues. CDR1 is MDHEN, CDR2 SYDVKM, per germline. Trimming removed 5 bases from V and 2 bases from J, with 18 bases in between.